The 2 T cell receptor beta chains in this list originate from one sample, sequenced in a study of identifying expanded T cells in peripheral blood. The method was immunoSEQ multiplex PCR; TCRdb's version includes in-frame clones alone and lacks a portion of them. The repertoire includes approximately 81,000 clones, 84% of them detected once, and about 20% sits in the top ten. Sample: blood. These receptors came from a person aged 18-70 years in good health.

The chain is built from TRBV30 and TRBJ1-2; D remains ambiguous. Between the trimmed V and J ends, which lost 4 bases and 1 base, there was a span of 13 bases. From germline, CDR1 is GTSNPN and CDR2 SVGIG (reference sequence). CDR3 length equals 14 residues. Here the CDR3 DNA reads TGTGCCTGGAAGGTCGGATCCCTTAACTATGGCTACACCTTC. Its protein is CAWKVGSLNYGYTF.

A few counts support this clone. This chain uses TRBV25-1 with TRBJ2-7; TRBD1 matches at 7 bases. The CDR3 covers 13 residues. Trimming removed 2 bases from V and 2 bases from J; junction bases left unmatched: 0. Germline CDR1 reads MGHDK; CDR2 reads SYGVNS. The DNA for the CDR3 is TGTGCCAGCAGTGAAACAGGGGCCTACGAGCAGTACTTC. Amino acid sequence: CASSETGAYEQYF.